Sequencing of this T cell receptor (beta chain) was carried out in a study of blood T cell repertoires in COVID-19. Clones were read by immunoSEQ multiplex PCR, and TCRdb kept only the in-frame ones, dropping some. The table has around 230,000 clones, approximately 84% seen once. V shed 1 base, J shed 10 bases, and the junction held 9 bases outside the gene matches. Germline-derived CDR1 and CDR2 are LNHDA and SQIVND (reference sequence). The CDR3 contains 15 residues. The sequence derives from a man aged 35-49 years who had recovered from COVID-19. V is TRBV19 and J is TRBJ2-1; 8 nucleotides match TRBD1. Input material: PBMCs or T cells enriched from blood (not recorded which). For the CDR3, the DNA is TGTGCCAGTAGTATAGTCCAGGGGGCACCTCGGGAGCAGTTCTTC. It translates to CASSIVQGAPREQFF.